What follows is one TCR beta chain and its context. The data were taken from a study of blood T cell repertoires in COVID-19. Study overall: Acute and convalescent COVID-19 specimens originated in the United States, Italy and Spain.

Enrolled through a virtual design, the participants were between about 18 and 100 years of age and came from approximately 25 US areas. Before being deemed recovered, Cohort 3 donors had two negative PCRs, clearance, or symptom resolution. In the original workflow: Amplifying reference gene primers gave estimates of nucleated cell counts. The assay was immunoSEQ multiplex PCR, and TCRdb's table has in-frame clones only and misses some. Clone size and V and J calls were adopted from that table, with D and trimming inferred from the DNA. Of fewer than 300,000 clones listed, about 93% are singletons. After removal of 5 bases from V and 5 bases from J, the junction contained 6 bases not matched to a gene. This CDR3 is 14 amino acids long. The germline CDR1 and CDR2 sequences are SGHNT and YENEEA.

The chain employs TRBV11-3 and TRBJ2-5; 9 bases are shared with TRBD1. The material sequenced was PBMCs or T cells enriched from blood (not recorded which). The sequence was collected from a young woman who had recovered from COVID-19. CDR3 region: CASSLGGQGETQYF. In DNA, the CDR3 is TGTGCCAGCAGCCTAGGTGGACAGGGGGAGACCCAGTACTTC.